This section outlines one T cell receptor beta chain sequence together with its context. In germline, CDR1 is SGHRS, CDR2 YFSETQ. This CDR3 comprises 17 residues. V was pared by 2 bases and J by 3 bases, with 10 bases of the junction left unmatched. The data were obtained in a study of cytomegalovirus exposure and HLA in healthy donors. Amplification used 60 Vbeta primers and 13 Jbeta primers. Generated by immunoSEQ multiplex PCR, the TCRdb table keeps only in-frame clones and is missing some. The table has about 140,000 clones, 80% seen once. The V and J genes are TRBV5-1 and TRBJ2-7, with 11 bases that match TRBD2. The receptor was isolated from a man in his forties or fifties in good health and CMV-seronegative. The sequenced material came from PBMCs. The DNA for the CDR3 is TGCGCCAGCAGCTTTCAACCCTTGACTAGCGGGAACTACGAGCAGTACTTC. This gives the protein CASSFQPLTSGNYEQYF. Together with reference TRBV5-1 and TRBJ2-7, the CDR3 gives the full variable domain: KAGVTQTPRYLIKTRGQQVTLSCSPISGHRSVSWYQQTPGQGLQFLFEYFSETQRNKGNFPGRFSGRQFSNSRSEMNVSTLELGDSALYLCASSFQPLTSGNYEQYFGPGTRLTVT.